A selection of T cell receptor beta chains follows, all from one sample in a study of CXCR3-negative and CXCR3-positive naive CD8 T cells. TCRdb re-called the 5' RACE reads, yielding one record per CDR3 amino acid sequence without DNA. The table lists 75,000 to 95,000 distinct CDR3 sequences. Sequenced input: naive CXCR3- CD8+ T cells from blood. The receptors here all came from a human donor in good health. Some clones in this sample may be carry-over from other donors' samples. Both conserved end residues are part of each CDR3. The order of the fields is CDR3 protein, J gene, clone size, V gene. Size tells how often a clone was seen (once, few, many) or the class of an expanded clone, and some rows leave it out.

CASSSTTPGGDTIYF	TRBJ1-3	.	TRBV7-6
CSVEDLGDEQFF	TRBJ2-1	.	TRBV29-1
CASRYRGAETQYF	TRBJ2-5	.	TRBV6-5
CASRPTSGRLDEQYF	TRBJ2-7	.	TRBV6-6
CASSDGGGSEQYF	TRBJ2-7	.	TRBV10-2
CASSSPSAASTDTQYF	TRBJ2-3	.	TRBV28
CASSTLVGGYHNEQFF	TRBJ2-1	.	TRBV27
CASSRVPYEQYF	TRBJ2-7	.	TRBV28
CASSEWGGVFF	TRBJ1-1	.	TRBV25-1
CSVEVAGVFYEQYF	TRBJ2-7	.	TRBV29-1
CSVDVGQGSNEQFF	TRBJ2-1	.	TRBV29-1
CSVKSEETQYF	TRBJ2-5	.	TRBV29-1
CSASPGGRGNGNTIYF	TRBJ1-3	.	TRBV20-1
CASSPLGRYNEQFF	TRBJ2-1	.	TRBV7-3
CASTRDPTGELFF	TRBJ2-2	.	TRBV6-1
CASRTDSSYEQYF	TRBJ2-7	.	TRBV28
CASSIGLAGYNEQFF	TRBJ2-1	.	TRBV11-2
CASPIGPYRGVTDTQYF	TRBJ2-3	.	TRBV28
CASSLSGTRIYEQYF	TRBJ2-7	.	TRBV27
CASSLWSPSTDTQYF	TRBJ2-3	.	TRBV5-1
CASSVNGEQYF	TRBJ2-7	.	TRBV6-5
CSVDGRTAYNEQFF	TRBJ2-1	.	TRBV29-1
CASSLGAGGPETQYF	TRBJ2-5	.	TRBV7-2
CSVEGTPTYNEQFF	TRBJ2-1	.	TRBV29-1
CASGPTGGIWYGYTF	TRBJ1-2	.	TRBV12-5
CASSLGSPNTEAFF	TRBJ1-1	.	TRBV7-6
CASSLQGLDQPQHF	TRBJ1-5	.	TRBV7-9
CSARDAPVVSTDTQYF	TRBJ2-3	.	TRBV20-1
CASSVGGASYEQYF	TRBJ2-7	.	TRBV6-1
CASSETVYTGELFF	TRBJ2-2	.	TRBV6-4
CASSVDIQRTTDTQYF	TRBJ2-3	.	TRBV9
CASSLGPSYEQYF	TRBJ2-7	medium-sized	TRBV7-8
CASSHIETSGPSSSDEQFF	TRBJ2-1	.	TRBV11-2
CASSLEGQGRGPYEQYF	TRBJ2-7	.	TRBV5-1
CASSLEWGNTGELFF	TRBJ2-2	.	TRBV7-6
CASSSGQGAGGELFF	TRBJ2-2	.	TRBV6-6
CASSILHRGDEKLFF	TRBJ1-4	.	TRBV2
CASSQPSSGANTGELFF	TRBJ2-2	.	TRBV3-1
CASSTDRGFHEQYF	TRBJ2-7	.	TRBV9
CASSLDGISYNSPLHF	TRBJ1-6	.	TRBV5-1
CSVRQHLSYEQYF	TRBJ2-7	.	TRBV20-1
CASSYSTPRQGDNEQFF	TRBJ2-1	.	TRBV6-2/TRBV6-3
CASSLGPGGGNTEAFF	TRBJ1-1	.	TRBV7-6
CASMQGEDTGELFF	TRBJ2-2	.	TRBV10-1
CASSLGTGKGNEQFF	TRBJ2-1	.	TRBV12-3/TRBV12-4
CSAYLEGDNEQFF	TRBJ2-1	.	TRBV20-1
CASSLARVIYEQYF	TRBJ2-7	.	TRBV7-2
CASSAPGTGGYEQYF	TRBJ2-7	.	TRBV7-9
CASSYPGRTEAFF	TRBJ1-1	.	TRBV6-5
CASRPGGGQGYTF	TRBJ1-2	.	TRBV6-5
CAISRTGGHEQYF	TRBJ2-7	.	TRBV10-3
CASSIAGTRDEQFF	TRBJ2-1	.	TRBV19
CASSETGQNTEAFF	TRBJ1-1	.	TRBV6-1
CASSLDLSAEAFF	TRBJ1-1	.	TRBV3-1
CASSLTGQGGQTFWYEQYF	TRBJ2-7	.	TRBV27
CASSLALASGDQQDTQYF	TRBJ2-3	.	TRBV5-1
CASSQAQGQGYNEQFF	TRBJ2-1	.	TRBV4-2